This TCR beta chain was identified in a study of blood T cells in healthy people across ages. Study conclusions and caveats: Diversity was estimated from one million T cells, and these estimates were considered underestimates. Older age coincided with a roughly linear decline in TCR beta diversity per million T cells.

This clonotype has just a few counts. Its antigen remains unidentified. The use of a sample-barcoded 5' primer and a J-beta primer mix characterized a second PCR of roughly 6 to 11 cycles. Sequencing of every sample gave 3 million or more CDR3-containing paired-end reads. TCRdb re-derived calls from the 5' RACE reads in MiXCR, one entry per CDR3 protein. The table records about 970,000 distinct CDR3 sequences, approximately 50% of them present only once. V was pared by 0 bases and J by 1 base, with 10 bases between. Germline values: CDR1 SGHRS, CDR2 YFSETQ. The CDR3 length is 15 residues. This clonotype originated in a woman between 55 and 75 years old in good health. V and J are TRBV5-1 and TRBJ2-5; D not certain. Material: blood. The DNA for the CDR3 is TGCGCCAGCAGCTTGGCTTCGCTTAGCCAAGAGACCCAGTACTTC. This codes for CASSLASLSQETQYF.